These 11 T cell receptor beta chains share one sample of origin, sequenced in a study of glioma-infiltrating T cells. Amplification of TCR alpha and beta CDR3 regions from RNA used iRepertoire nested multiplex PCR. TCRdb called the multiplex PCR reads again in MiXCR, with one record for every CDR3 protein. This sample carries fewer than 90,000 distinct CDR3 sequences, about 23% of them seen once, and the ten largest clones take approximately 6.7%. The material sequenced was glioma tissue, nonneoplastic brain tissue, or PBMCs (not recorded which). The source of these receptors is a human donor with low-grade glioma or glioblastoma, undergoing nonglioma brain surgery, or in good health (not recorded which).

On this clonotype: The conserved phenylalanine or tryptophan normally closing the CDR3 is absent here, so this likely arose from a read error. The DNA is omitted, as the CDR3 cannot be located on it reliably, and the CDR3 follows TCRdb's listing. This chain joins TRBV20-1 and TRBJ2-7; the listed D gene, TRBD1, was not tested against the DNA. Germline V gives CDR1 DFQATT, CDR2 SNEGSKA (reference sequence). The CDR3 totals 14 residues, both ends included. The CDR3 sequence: CSARTAGNSYEQEG.

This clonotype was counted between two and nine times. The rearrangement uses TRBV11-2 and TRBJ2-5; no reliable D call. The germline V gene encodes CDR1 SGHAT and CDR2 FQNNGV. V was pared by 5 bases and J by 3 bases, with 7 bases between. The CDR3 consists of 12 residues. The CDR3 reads CASSRVKETQYF. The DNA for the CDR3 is TGTGCCAGCAGCAGGGTCAAAGAGACCCAGTACTTC.

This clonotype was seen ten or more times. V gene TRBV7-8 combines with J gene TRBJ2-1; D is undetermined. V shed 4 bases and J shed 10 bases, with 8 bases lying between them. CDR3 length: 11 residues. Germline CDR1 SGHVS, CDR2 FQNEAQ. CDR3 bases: TGTGCCAGCAGCTCCCTAGGGGAGCAGTTCTTC. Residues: CASSSLGEQFF.

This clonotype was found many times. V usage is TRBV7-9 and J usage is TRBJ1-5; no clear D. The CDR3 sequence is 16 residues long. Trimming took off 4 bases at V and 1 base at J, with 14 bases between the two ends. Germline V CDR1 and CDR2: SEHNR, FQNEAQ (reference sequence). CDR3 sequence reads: CASSSVGSTSNQPQHF. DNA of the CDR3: TGTGCCAGCAGCTCCGTCGGGAGTACCAGCAATCAGCCCCAGCATTTT.

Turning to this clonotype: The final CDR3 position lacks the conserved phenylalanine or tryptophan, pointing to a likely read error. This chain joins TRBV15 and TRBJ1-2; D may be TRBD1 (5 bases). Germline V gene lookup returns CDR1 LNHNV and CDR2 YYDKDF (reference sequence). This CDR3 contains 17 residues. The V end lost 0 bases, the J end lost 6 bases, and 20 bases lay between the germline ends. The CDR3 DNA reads TGTGCCACCAGCAGAGATCACCTCCCTGTGGGGGAGAATGGCTACACCCTC. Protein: CATSRDHLPVGENGYTL.

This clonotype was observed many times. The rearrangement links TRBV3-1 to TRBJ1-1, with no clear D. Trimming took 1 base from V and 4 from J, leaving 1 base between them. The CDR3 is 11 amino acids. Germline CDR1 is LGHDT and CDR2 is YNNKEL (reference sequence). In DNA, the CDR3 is TGTGCCAGCAGCCAAGCCACTGAAGCTTTCTTT. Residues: CASSQATEAFF.

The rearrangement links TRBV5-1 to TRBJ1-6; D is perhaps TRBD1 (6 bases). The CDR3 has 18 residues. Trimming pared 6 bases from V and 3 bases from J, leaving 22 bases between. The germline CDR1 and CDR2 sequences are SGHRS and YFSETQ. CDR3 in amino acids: CASNTGLAGEYYNSPLHF. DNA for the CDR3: TGCGCCAGCAACACGGGTCTCGCAGGGGAATACTATAATTCACCCCTCCACTTT.

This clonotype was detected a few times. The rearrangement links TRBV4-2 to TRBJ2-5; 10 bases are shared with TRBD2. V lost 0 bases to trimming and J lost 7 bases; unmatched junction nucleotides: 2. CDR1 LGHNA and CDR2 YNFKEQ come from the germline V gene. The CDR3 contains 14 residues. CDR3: CASSQELAGRTQYF. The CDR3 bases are TGTGCCAGCAGCCAAGAACTAGCGGGGAGGACCCAGTACTTC.

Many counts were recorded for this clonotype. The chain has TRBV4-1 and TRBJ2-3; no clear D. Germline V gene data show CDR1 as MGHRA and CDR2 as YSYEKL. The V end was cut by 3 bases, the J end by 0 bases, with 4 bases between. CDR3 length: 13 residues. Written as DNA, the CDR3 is TGCGCCAGCAGCCAGTCTAGCACAGATACGCAGTATTTT. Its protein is CASSQSSTDTQYF.

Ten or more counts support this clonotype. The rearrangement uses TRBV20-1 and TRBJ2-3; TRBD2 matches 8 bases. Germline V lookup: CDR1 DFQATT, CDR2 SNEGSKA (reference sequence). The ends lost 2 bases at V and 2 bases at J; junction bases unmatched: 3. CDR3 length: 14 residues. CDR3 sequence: CSARLAGLTDTQYF. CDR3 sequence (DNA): TGCAGTGCTAGACTAGCGGGTCTCACAGATACGCAGTATTTT.

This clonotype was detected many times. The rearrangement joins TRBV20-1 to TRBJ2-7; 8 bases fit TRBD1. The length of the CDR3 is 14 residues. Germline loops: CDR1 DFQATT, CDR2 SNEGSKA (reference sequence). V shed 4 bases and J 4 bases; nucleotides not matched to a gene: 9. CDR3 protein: CSAIRDRSPYEQYF. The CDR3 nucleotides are TGCAGTGCTATCCGGGACAGGAGTCCATACGAGCAGTACTTC.